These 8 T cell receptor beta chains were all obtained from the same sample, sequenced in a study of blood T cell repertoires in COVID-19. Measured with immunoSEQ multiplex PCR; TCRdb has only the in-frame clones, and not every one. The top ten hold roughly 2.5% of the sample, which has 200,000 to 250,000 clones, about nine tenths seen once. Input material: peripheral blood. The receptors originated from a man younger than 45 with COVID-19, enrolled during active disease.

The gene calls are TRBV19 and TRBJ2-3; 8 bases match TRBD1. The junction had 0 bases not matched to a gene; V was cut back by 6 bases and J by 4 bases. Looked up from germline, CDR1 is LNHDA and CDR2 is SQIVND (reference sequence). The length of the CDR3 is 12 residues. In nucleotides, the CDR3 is TGTGCCAGTAGGACAGGGGCAGATACGCAGTATTTT. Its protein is CASRTGADTQYF. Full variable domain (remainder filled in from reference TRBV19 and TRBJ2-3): DGGITQSPKYLFRKEGQNVTLSCEQNLNHDAMYWYRQDPGQGLRLIYYSQIVNDFQKGDIAEGYSVSREKKESFPLTVTSAQKNPTAFYLCASRTGADTQYFGPGTRLTVL.

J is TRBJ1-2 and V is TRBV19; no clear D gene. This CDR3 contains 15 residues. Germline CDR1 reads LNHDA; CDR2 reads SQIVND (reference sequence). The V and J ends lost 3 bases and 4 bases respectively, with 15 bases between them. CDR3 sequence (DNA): TGTGCCAGTAGTATCGGCACAGCCTCGGTCTATGGCTACACCTTC. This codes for CASSIGTASVYGYTF.

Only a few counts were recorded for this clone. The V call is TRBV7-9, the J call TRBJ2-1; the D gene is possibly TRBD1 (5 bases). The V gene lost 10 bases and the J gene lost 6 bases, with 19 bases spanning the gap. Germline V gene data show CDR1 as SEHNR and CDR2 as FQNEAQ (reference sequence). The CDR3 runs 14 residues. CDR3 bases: TGTGCCACGTCCAGGCCGAGAAGGGGCAATGAGCAGTTCTTC. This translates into CATSRPRRGNEQFF.

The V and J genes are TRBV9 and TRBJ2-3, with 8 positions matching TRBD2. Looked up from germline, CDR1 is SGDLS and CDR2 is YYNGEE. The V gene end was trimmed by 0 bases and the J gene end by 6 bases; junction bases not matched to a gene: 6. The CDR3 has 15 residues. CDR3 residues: CASSVAGGSLDTQYF. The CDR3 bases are TGTGCCAGCAGCGTAGCGGGAGGGAGTTTGGATACGCAGTATTTT.

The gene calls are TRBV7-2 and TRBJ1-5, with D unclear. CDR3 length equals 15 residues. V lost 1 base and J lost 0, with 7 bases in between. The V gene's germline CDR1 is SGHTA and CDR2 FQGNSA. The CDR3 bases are TGTGCCAGCAGCTTAGTACAGAATAGCAATCAGCCCCAGCATTTT. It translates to CASSLVQNSNQPQHF.

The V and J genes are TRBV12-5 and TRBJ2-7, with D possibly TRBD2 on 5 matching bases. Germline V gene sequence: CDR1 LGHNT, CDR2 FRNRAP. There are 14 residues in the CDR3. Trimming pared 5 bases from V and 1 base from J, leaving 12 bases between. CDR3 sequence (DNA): TGTGCTAGTGGTCCCCGGGGTGCGTCCTACGAGCAGTACTTC. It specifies CASGPRGASYEQYF.

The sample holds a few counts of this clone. The CDR3 reads CASSPANLDGNTIYF. CDR3 bases: TGTGCCAGCTCACCAGCTAATCTTGATGGAAACACCATATATTTT. The V and J genes are TRBV18 and TRBJ1-3; D is undetermined. V gave up 2 bases and J gave up 3 bases, with 11 bases separating them. The CDR3 covers 15 residues. CDR1 and CDR2 from the germline V gene are KGHSH and LQKENI.

Here the CDR3 reads CASGQGIAEAFF. In DNA form, the CDR3 reads TGTGCCTCGGGACAGGGAATCGCTGAAGCTTTCTTT. The gene calls are TRBV10-3 and TRBJ1-1; 9 bases line up with TRBD1. V shed 11 bases and J 6 bases; nucleotides not matched to a gene: 7. CDR3 length: 12 residues. Germline values: CDR1 ENHRY, CDR2 SYGVKD.